This TCR beta chain was obtained from a study of blood T cell repertoires in COVID-19. The overall study: Collection of acute and convalescent COVID-19 samples took place in the United States, Italy and Spain. In each case, the material was cDNA or gDNA derived from T cells, B-cell-depleted T cells, or PBMCs.

The CDR3 spans 18 residues. Germline V gene sequence: CDR1 SGHKS, CDR2 YYEKEE (reference sequence). Trimming removed 1 base from V and 0 bases from J, with 16 bases in between. Per the original data handling: Estimated nucleated cell counts came from reference gene primer amplification. Sequencing used immunoSEQ multiplex PCR; TCRdb keeps in-frame clones, though not all of them. V, J and clone size were drawn from that table, and D and trimming were deduced from the DNA. The sample holds some 70,000 clones, 80% to 90% seen once. The sample taken for sequencing was peripheral blood. The chain links TRBV5-5 to TRBJ1-4, with D hard to call. The source is a man in his forties or fifties with active COVID-19. This CDR3 reads CASSLSMIQVATNEKLFF. The CDR3 bases are TGTGCCAGCAGCTTGAGCATGATCCAGGTTGCAACTAATGAAAAACTGTTTTTT.